This T cell receptor (beta chain) originates from a study of blood T cell repertoires in COVID-19. The CDR3 length is 17 residues. CDR1 and CDR2 (germline): SGHRS, YFSETQ. The V segment lost 0 bases and the J segment 1 base; nucleotides outside the gene matches: 6. Produced via immunoSEQ multiplex PCR; TCRdb's table is partial and in-frame only. The sample has roughly 75,000 clones, more than 80% seen once. This receptor was taken from a human donor in a cohort sampled during active COVID-19. The sample consisted of peripheral blood. The J gene is TRBJ2-3, the V gene TRBV5-1; 9 bases line up with TRBD2. The CDR3 is CASSLALRGGGTDTQYF. In nucleotides, the CDR3 is TGCGCCAGCAGCTTGGCCTTGCGGGGGGGCGGCACAGATACGCAGTATTTT.